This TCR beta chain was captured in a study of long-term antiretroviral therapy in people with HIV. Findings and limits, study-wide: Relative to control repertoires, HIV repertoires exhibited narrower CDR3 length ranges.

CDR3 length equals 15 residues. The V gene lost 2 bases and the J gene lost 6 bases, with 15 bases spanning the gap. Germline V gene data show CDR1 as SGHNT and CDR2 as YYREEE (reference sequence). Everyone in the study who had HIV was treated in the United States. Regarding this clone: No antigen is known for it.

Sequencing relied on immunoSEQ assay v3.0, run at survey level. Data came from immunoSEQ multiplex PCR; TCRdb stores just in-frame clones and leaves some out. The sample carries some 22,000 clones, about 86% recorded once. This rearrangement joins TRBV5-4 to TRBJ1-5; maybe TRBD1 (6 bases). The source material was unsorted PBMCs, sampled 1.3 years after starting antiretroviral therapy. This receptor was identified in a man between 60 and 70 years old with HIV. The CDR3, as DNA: TGTGCCAGCAGCTTTACGGCCAGGGGTGGTCAGCCCCAGCATTTT. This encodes CASSFTARGGQPQHF.